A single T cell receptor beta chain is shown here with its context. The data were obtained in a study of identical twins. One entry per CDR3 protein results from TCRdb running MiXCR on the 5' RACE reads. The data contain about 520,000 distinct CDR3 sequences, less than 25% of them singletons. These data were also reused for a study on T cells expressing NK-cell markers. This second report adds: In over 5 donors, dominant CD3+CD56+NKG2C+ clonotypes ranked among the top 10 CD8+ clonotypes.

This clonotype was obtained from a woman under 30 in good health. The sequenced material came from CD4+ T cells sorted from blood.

This CDR3 reads CSARGRVNTGELFF. The CDR3 bases are TGCAGTGCTAGGGGTAGGGTGAACACCGGGGAGCTGTTTTTT. The J gene is TRBJ2-2, the V gene TRBV20-1; the D is unclear. V was pared by 3 bases and J by 1 base, with 9 bases between. This CDR3 is 14 amino acids long. CDR1 and CDR2 from the germline V gene are DFQATT and SNEGSKA (reference sequence).